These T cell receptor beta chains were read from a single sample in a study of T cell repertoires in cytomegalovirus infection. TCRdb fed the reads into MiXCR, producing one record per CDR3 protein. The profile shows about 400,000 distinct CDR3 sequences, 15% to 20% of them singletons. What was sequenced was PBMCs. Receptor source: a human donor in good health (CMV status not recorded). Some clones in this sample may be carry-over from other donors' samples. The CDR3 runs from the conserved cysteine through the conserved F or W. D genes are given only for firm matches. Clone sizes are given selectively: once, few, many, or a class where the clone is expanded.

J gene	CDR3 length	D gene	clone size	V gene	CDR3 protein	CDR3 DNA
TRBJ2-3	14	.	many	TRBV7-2	CASSELGRTDTQYF	TGTGCCAGCAGCGAACTAGGGCGCACAGATACGCAGTATTTT
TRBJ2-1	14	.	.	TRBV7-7	CASSPGPSYGEQFF	TGTGCCAGCAGCCCCGGGCCAAGTTACGGTGAGCAGTTCTTC
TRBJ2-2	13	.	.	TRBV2	CASSEQNTGELFF	TGTGCCAGCAGTGAACAAAACACCGGGGAGCTGTTTTTT
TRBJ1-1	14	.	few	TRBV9	CASSDRDLFPEAFF	TGTGCCAGCAGCGACAGGGACCTCTTTCCTGAAGCTTTCTTT
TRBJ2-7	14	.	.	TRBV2	CASRDSRDLNEQYF	TGTGCCAGCAGGGACTCCAGGGACCTCAACGAGCAGTACTTC
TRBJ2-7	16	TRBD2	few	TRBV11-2	CASSLGTSGTSYEQYF	TGTGCCAGCAGCTTAGGGACTAGCGGGACCTCCTACGAGCAGTACTTC
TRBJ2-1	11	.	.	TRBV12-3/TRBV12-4	CASSRTHEQFF	TGTGCCAGCAGTAGAACGCATGAGCAGTTCTTC
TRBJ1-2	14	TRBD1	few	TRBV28	CASSLDTGVMGYTF	TGTGCCAGCAGTTTAGATACAGGGGTGATGGGCTACACCTTC
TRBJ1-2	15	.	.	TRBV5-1	CASSTTTGAVYGYTF	TGCGCCAGCAGCACTACTACAGGAGCGGTCTATGGCTACACCTTC
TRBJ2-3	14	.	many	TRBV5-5	CASSWTFGTDTQYF	TGTGCCAGCAGCTGGACTTTTGGGACAGATACGCAGTATTTT
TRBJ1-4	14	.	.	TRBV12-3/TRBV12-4	CASSQIQGREKLFF	TGTGCCAGCAGTCAGATACAGGGTCGAGAAAAACTGTTTTTT
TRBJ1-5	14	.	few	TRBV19	CASTSPGDYQPQHF	TGTGCCAGTACCAGCCCAGGGGATTATCAGCCCCAGCATTTT
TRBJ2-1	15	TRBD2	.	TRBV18	CASSPNSGRSNEQFF	TGTGCCAGCTCACCTAATAGCGGGAGGTCCAATGAGCAGTTCTTC
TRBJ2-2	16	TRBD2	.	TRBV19	CASSTSGRGGTGELFF	TGTGCCAGTAGTACTAGCGGGAGGGGAGGCACCGGGGAGCTGTTTTTT
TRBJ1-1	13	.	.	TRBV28	CASSRGRVTEAFF	TGTGCCAGCTCTCGGGGGCGAGTCACTGAAGCTTTCTTT
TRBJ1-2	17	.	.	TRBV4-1	CASSQDALGPGIRGYTF	TGCGCCAGCAGCCAAGATGCCCTCGGGCCGGGGATAAGGGGCTACACCTTC
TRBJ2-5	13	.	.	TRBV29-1	CSVVEGPGETQYF	TGCAGCGTTGTGGAGGGCCCCGGAGAGACCCAGTACTTC
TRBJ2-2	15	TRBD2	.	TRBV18	CASSGLAGNTGELFF	TGTGCCAGCTCTGGACTAGCGGGGAACACCGGGGAGCTGTTTTTT
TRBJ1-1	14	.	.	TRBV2	CASRVGSVDTEAFF	TGTGCCAGCAGAGTGGGGAGTGTTGACACTGAAGCTTTCTTT
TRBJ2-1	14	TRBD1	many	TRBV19	CASGMTGSFYEQFF	TGTGCCAGTGGGATGACAGGGTCGTTCTATGAGCAGTTCTTC
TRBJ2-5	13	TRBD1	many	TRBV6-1	CASSEQTGVIQYF	TGTGCCAGCAGTGAGCAAACAGGGGTGATCCAGTACTTC
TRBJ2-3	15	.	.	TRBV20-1	CSASPLGVGTDTQYF	TGCAGTGCTAGCCCCCTGGGGGTTGGGACAGATACGCAGTATTTT
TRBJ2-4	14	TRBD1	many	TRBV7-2	CASSRDRGKNIQYF	TGTGCCAGCAGCCGTGACAGGGGCAAAAACATTCAGTACTTC
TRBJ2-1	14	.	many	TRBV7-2	CASSGGASYNEQFF	TGTGCCAGCAGCGGGGGGGCCTCCTACAATGAGCAGTTCTTC
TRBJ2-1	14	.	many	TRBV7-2	CASSFSVPDRPVLF	TGTGCCAGCAGCTTTAGCGTACCCGACAGACCAGTTCTCTTC
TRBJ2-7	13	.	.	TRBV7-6	CASSLPVLAEQYF	TGTGCCAGCAGCCTCCCGGTGCTCGCCGAGCAGTACTTC
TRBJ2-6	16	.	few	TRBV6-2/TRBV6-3	CASSRSVNSGANVLTF	TGTGCCAGCAGTCGTTCGGTCAACTCTGGGGCCAACGTCCTGACTTTC
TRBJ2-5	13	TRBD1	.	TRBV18	CASAWTGGETQYF	TGTGCCAGCGCCTGGACAGGGGGGGAGACCCAGTACTTC
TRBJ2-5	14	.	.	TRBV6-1	CASSGLLGAETQYF	TGTGCCAGCAGTGGACTTTTGGGGGCAGAGACCCAGTACTTC
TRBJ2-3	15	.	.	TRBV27	CASSRGTRNTDTQYF	TGTGCCAGCAGTAGAGGGACTCGGAACACAGATACGCAGTATTTT
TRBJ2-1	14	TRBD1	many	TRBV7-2	CASSLAGQGHEQFF	TGTGCCAGCAGCTTAGCGGGACAGGGTCATGAGCAGTTCTTC
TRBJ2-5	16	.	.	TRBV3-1	CASSQDARGGTETQYF	TGTGCCAGCAGCCAAGATGCCAGGGGGGGGACAGAGACCCAGTACTTC
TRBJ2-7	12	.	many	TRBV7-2	CASSPQPAEQYF	TGTGCCAGCAGCCCACAGCCAGCCGAGCAGTACTTC
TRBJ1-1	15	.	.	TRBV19	CASSRTALPNTEAFF	TGTGCCAGTAGTAGGACAGCCCTCCCGAACACTGAAGCTTTCTTT
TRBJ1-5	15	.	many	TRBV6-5	CASLLGRYSNQPQHF	TGTGCCAGCTTACTTGGGCGATATAGCAATCAGCCCCAGCATTTT
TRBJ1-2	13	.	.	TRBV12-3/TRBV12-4	CASKTGLGGGYTF	TGTGCCAGCAAAACAGGGTTGGGCGGAGGCTACACCTTC
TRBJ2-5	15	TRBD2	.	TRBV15	CATSGLRETQETQYF	TGTGCCACCAGCGGACTGCGGGAGACCCAAGAGACCCAGTACTTC
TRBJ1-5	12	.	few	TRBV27	CASGGGREPQHF	TGTGCCAGTGGGGGAGGGAGGGAGCCCCAGCATTTT
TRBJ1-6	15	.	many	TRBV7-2	CASSRQRYGNSPLHF	TGTGCCAGCAGCCGACAGCGCTACGGGAATTCACCCCTCCACTTT
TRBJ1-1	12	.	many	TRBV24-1	CAPWAKGREAFF	TGTGCCCCGTGGGCTAAGGGACGAGAAGCTTTCTTT
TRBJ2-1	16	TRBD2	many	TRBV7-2	CASSPGGLAGTNEQFF	TGTGCCAGCAGCCCGGGGGGGTTAGCGGGGACCAATGAGCAGTTCTTC